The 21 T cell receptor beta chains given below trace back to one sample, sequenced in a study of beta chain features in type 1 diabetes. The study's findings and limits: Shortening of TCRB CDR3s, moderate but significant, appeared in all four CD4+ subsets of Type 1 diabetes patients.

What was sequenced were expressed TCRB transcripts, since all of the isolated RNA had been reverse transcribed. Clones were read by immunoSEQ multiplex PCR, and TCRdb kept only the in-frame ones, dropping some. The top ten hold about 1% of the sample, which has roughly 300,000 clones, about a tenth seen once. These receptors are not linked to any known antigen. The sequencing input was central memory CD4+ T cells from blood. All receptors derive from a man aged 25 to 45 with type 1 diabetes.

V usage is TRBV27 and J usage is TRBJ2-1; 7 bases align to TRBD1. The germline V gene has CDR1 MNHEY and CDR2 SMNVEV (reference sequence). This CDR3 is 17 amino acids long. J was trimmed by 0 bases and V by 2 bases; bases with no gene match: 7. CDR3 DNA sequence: TGTGCCAGCAGTTTACTCGGGACAGCAGACTCCTACAATGAGCAGTTCTTC. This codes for CASSLLGTADSYNEQFF.

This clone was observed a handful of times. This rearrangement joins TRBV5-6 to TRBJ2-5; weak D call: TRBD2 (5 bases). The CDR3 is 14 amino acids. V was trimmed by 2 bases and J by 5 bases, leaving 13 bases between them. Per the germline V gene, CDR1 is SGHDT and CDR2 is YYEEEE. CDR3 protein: CASSFTGDGETQYF. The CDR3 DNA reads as TGTGCCAGCAGCTTCACCGGGGATGGGGAGACCCAGTACTTC.

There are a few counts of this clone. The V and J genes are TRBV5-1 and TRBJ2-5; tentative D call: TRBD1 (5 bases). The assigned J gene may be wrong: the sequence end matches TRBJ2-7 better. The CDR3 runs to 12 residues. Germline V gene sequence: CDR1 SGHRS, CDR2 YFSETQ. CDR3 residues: CASSGQGYEQYF. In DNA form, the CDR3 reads TGCGCCAGCAGTGGTCAGGGCTACGAGCAGTACTTC.

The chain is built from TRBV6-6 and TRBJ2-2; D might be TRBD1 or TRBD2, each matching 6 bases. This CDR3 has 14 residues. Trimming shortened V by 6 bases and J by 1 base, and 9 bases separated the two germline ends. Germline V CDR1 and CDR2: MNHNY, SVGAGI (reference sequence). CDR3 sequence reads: CASRAGQNTGELFF. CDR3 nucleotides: TGTGCCAGCAGGGCGGGACAGAACACCGGGGAGCTGTTTTTT.

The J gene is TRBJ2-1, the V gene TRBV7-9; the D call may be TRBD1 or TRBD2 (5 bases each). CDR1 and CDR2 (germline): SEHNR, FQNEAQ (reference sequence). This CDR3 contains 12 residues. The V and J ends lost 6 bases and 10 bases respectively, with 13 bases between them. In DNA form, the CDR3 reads TGTGCCAGCAGTCGGGACGGATGGGAGCAGTTCTTC. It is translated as CASSRDGWEQFF.

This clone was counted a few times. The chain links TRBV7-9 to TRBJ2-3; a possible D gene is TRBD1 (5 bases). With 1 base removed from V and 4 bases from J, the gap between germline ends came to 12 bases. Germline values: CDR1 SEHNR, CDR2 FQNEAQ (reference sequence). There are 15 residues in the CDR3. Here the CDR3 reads CASSLDAGSADTQYF. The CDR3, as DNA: TGTGCCAGCAGCTTAGATGCAGGGTCAGCAGATACGCAGTATTTT.

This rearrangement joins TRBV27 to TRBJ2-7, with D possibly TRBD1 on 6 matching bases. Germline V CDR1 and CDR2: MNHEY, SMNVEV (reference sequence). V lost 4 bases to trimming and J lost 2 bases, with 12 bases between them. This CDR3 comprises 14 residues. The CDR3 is CASSWTVPPYEQYF. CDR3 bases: TGTGCCAGCAGTTGGACAGTCCCACCCTACGAGCAGTACTTC.

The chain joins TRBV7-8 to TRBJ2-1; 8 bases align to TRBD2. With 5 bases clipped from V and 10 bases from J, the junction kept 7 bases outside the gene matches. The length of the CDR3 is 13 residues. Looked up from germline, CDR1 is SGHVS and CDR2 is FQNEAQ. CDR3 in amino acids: CASSATSGREQFF. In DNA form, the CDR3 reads TGTGCCAGCAGCGCAACTAGCGGCAGAGAGCAGTTCTTC.

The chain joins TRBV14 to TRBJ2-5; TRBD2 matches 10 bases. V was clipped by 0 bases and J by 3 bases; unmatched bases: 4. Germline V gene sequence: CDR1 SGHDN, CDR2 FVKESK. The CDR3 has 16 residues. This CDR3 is CASSQDISGGEETQYF. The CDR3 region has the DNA TGTGCCAGCAGCCAAGATATCAGCGGGGGGGAAGAGACCCAGTACTTC. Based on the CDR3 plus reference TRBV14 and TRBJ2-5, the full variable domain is EAGVTQFPSHSVIEKGQTVTLRCDPISGHDNLYWYRRVMGKEIKFLLHFVKESKQDESGMPNNRFLAERTGGTYSTLKVQPAELEDSGVYFCASSQDISGGEETQYFGPGTRLLVL.

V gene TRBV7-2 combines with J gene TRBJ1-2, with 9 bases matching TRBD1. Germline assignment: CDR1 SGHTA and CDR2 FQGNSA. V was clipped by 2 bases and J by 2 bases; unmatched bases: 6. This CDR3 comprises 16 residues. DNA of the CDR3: TGTGCCAGCAGCTTAAAATCGGGGACAGGGAACTATGGCTACACCTTC. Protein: CASSLKSGTGNYGYTF.

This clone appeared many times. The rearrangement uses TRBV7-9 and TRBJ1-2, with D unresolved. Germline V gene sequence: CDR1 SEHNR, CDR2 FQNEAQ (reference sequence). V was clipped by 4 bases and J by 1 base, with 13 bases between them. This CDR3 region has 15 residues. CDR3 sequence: CASSSTLTFNYGYTF. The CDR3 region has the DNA TGTGCCAGCAGCTCGACACTTACCTTTAACTATGGCTACACCTTC.

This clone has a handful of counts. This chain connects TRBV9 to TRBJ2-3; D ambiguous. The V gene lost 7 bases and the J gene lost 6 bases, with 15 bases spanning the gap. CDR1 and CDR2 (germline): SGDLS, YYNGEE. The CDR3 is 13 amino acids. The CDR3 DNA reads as TGTGCCAGCTCCCCTAGGGCTAGGGATACGCAGTATTTT. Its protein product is CASSPRARDTQYF.

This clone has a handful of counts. The CDR3 sequence is CASSVRQGHEQYF. Here the CDR3 DNA reads TGCGCCAGCAGCGTACGACAGGGCCACGAGCAGTACTTC. The chain joins TRBV5-1 to TRBJ2-7; 7 bases match TRBD1. This CDR3 has 13 amino acids. Looked up from germline, CDR1 is SGHRS and CDR2 is YFSETQ. V lost 4 bases and J lost 5; bases outside the gene matches: 6. Variable domain in full (rest from reference TRBV5-1 and TRBJ2-7): KAGVTQTPRYLIKTRGQQVTLSCSPISGHRSVSWYQQTPGQGLQFLFEYFSETQRNKGNFPGRFSGRQFSNSRSEMNVSTLELGDSALYLCASSVRQGHEQYFGPGTRLTVT.

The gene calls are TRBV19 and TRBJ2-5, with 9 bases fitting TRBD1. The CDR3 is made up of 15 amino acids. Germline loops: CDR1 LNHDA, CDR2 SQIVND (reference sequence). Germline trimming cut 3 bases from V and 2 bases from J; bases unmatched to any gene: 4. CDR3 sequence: CASSMDGTGQETQYF. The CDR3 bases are TGTGCCAGTAGTATGGACGGGACAGGGCAAGAGACCCAGTACTTC.

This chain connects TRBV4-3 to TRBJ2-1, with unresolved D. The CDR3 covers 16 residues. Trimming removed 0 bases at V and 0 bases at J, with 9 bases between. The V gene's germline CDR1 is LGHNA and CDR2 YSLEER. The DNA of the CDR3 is TGCGCCAGCAGCCAAGACTGGCAGAGCTCCTACAATGAGCAGTTCTTC. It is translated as CASSQDWQSSYNEQFF.

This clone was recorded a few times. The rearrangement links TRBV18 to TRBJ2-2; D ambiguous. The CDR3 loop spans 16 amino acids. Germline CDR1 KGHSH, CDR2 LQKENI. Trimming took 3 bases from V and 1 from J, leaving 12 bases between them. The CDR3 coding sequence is TGTGCCAGCTCACCGCTTCCCTATATGAACACCGGGGAGCTGTTTTTT. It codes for CASSPLPYMNTGELFF.

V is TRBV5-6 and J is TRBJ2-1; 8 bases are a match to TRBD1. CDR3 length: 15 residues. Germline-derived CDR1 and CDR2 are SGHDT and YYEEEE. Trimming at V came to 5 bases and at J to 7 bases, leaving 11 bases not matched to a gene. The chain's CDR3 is CASRDGTGGRNEQFF. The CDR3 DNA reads TGTGCCAGCAGGGATGGTACAGGGGGAAGGAATGAGCAGTTCTTC.

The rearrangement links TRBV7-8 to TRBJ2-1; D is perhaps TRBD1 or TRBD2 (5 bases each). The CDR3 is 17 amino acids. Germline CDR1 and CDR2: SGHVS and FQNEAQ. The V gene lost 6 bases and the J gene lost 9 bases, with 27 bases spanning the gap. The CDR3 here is CASRTESGTGFRGEQFF. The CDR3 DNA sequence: TGTGCCAGCAGGACCGAATCCGGGACCGGGTTTAGGGGTGAGCAGTTCTTC.

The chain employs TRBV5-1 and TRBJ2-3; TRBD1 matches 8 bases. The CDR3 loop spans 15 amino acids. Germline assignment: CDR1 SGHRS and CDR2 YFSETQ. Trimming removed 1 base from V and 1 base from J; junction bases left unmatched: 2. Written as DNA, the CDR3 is TGCGCCAGCAGCTTGTCGACAGGGGGCACAGATACGCAGTATTTT. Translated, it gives CASSLSTGGTDTQYF. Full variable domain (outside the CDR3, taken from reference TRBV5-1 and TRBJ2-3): KAGVTQTPRYLIKTRGQQVTLSCSPISGHRSVSWYQQTPGQGLQFLFEYFSETQRNKGNFPGRFSGRQFSNSRSEMNVSTLELGDSALYLCASSLSTGGTDTQYFGPGTRLTVL.

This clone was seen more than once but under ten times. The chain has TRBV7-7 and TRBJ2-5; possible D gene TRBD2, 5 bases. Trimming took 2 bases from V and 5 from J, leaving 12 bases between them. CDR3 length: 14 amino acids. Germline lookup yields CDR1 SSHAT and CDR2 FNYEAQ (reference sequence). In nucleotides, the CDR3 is TGTGCCAGCAGCTTAAAAACGGGGTTGGAGACCCAGTACTTC. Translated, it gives CASSLKTGLETQYF.

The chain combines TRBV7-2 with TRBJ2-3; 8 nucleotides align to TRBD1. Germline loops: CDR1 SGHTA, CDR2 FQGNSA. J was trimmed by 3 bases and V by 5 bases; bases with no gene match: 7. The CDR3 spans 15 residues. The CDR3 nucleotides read TGTGCCAGCAGCCCCTTTGGACAGGGTACAGATACGCAGTATTTT. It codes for CASSPFGQGTDTQYF.